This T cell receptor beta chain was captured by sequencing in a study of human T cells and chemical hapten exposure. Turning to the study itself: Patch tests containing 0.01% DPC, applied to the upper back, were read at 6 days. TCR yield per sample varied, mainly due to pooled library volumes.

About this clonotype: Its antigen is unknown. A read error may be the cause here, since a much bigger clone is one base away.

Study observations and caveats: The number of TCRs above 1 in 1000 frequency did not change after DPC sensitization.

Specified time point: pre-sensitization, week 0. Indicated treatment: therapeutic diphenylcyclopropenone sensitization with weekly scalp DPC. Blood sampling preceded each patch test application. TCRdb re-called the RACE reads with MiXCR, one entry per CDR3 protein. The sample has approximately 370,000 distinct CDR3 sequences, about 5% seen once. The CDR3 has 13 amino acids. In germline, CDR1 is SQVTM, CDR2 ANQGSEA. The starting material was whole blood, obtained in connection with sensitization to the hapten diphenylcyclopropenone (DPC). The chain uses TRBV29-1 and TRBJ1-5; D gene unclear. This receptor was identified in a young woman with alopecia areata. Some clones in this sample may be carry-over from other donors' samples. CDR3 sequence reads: CRVVPESNQPQHF. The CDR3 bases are TGCAGGGTTGTCCCGGAGAGCAATCAGCCCCAGCATTTT.